The sequence of this T cell receptor (beta chain) was determined in a study of T cell changes during pregnancy in multiple sclerosis. Libraries were prepared by immunoSEQ multiplex PCR; TCRdb keeps only in-frame clonotypes and omits some of them. Here the sample spans tens of thousands of clones, approximately 90% being singletons. Trimming at V came to 4 bases and at J to 5 bases, leaving 14 bases not matched to a gene. The CDR3 extends over 16 amino acids. The germline gives CDR1 SGHKS, CDR2 YYEKEE (reference sequence). This rearrangement joins TRBV5-5 to TRBJ2-7, with 8 bases lining up with TRBD2. Here the sequenced sample was CD4+ T cells from peripheral blood mononuclear cells, taken in the first trimester of pregnancy. This receptor was identified in a female donor with multiple sclerosis, enrolled in a pregnancy study. CDR3 in amino acids: CASSLGLAKPRDEQYF. DNA for the CDR3: TGTGCCAGCAGCCTAGGACTAGCCAAGCCTCGCGACGAGCAGTACTTC.